Shown below are 32 T cell receptor beta chains from a single sample sequenced in a study of T cell responses to AZD1222 COVID-19 vaccine. TCRdb keeps only in-frame clones here, not all; method: immunoSEQ multiplex PCR. The data hold fewer than 55,000 clones, with approximately 79% observed a single time. Specimen: peripheral blood, collected on day 0 of MenACWY control vaccination. The receptors derive from an adult in good health.

The chain combines TRBV5-1 with TRBJ2-1; 8 bases are a match to TRBD2. This CDR3 comprises 15 residues. Germline values: CDR1 SGHRS, CDR2 YFSETQ. V was pared by 8 bases and J by 8 bases, with 15 bases of the junction left unmatched. The CDR3 DNA sequence: TGCGCCAGTCTCTATTCCCAGCGGGGGACGGATGAGCAGTTCTTC. This translates into CASLYSQRGTDEQFF.

The chain recombines TRBV6-5 with TRBJ2-3; D tentatively fits TRBD1 or TRBD2 (6 bases each). This CDR3 contains 14 residues. Trimming cost V 8 bases and J 3 bases, with 15 bases left between them. The germline V gene has CDR1 MNHEY and CDR2 SVGAGI. CDR3 amino acids: CASGPGGGTDTQYF. The CDR3, as DNA: TGTGCCAGCGGCCCCGGAGGGGGGACAGATACGCAGTATTTT.

V and J are TRBV28 and TRBJ1-5, with no clear D. V was cut by 5 bases and J by 4 bases, with 15 bases left in between. There are 15 residues in the CDR3. Germline V gene data show CDR1 as MDHEN and CDR2 as SYDVKM. The CDR3 nucleotides read TGTGCCAGCAGTAAGGACGGGAGAACAAATCAGCCCCAGCATTTT. This codes for CASSKDGRTNQPQHF.

This clone was observed once. The J gene is TRBJ1-6, the V gene TRBV6-5; D ambiguous. Germline-derived CDR1 and CDR2 are MNHEY and SVGAGI. The germline V and J ends were trimmed by 2 bases and 10 bases, with 6 bases remaining between them. CDR3 length equals 12 residues. DNA for the CDR3: TGTGCCAGCAGTTACACTTCATCACCCCTCCACTTT. Encoded protein: CASSYTSSPLHF.

DNA for the CDR3: TGTGCCAGCAGTGAAGTAGCGGGAGGGCCAGACGAGCAGTACTTC. Translating it yields CASSEVAGGPDEQYF. This rearrangement joins TRBV6-1 to TRBJ2-7; TRBD2 matches 11 bases. CDR3 size: 15 residues. Germline CDR1 is MNHNS and CDR2 is SASEGT. With V trimmed by 1 base and J by 5 bases, 4 bases remained unmatched.

This clone was picked up many times. The same CDR3 can be traced to other DNA sequences in this sample. The chain is built from TRBV6-1 and TRBJ2-6; D is undetermined. Per germline, CDR1 MNHNS and CDR2 SASEGT. This CDR3 is built from 15 residues. The V end lost 1 base, the J end lost 2 bases, and 6 bases lay between the germline ends. CDR3 coding DNA: TGTGCCAGCAGTGAAGGGTCGACTGGGGCCAACGTCCTGACTTTC. Residues: CASSEGSTGANVLTF.

CDR3 bases: TGTGCAAGTCGCTTACCCACGGACACTAACTATGGCTACACCTTC. Its translation is CASRLPTDTNYGYTF. The gene calls are TRBV12-2 and TRBJ1-2; TRBD1, as called in the table, went unchecked against the DNA. TRBV12-2 represents a pseudogene. The CDR3 length is 15 residues.

V usage is TRBV6-5 and J usage is TRBJ2-1; 9 positions match TRBD1. Germline trimming cut 4 bases from V and 7 bases from J; bases unmatched to any gene: 8. Germline V gene data show CDR1 as MNHEY and CDR2 as SVGAGI. CDR3 length equals 15 residues. In DNA form, the CDR3 reads TGTGCCAGCAGTTCTTTCTCGGACAGGGGAAATGAGCAGTTCTTC. Protein sequence: CASSSFSDRGNEQFF.

This clone showed up just a few times. The chain combines TRBV15 with TRBJ2-1; D is undetermined. The CDR3 contains 15 residues. Between the trimmed V and J ends, which lost 5 bases and 3 bases, there was a span of 14 bases. Germline V lookup: CDR1 LNHNV, CDR2 YYDKDF (reference sequence). The CDR3 loop reads CATSPEKTNYNEQFF. CDR3 coding DNA: TGTGCCACCAGCCCCGAAAAGACGAACTACAATGAGCAGTTCTTC.

The chain recombines TRBV2 with TRBJ2-2; D ambiguous. CDR3 length: 16 amino acids. Germline V lookup: CDR1 SNHLY, CDR2 FYNNEI. V was cut by 8 bases and J by 0 bases, with 16 bases left in between. The CDR3 here is CASLPGREANTGELFF. The DNA of the CDR3 is TGTGCCAGCTTACCGGGTCGCGAGGCGAACACCGGGGAGCTGTTTTTT.

This clone was detected only a few times. The V gene is TRBV6-1, the J gene TRBJ1-5; 7 bases agree with TRBD1. The CDR3 runs 15 residues. The ends lost 2 bases at V and 6 bases at J; junction bases unmatched: 7. CDR1 MNHNS and CDR2 SASEGT come from the germline V gene. The CDR3 loop reads CASSELAGGTQPQHF. CDR3 coding DNA: TGTGCCAGCAGTGAATTGGCAGGGGGAACTCAGCCCCAGCATTTT.

The chain couples TRBV5-1 to TRBJ2-7, with TRBD1 as a possible D gene (6 bases). With 0 bases removed from V and 4 bases from J, the gap between germline ends came to 14 bases. From germline, CDR1 is SGHRS and CDR2 YFSETQ. CDR3 length: 15 amino acids. Here the CDR3 DNA reads TGCGCCAGCAGCTTGGAGGCAGGGGCTACTTACGAGCAGTACGTC. Protein: CASSLEAGATYEQYV.

The chain carries TRBV5-1 and TRBJ1-2; 11 bases align to TRBD1. This CDR3 is 15 amino acids long. The V gene end was trimmed by 4 bases and the J gene end by 5 bases; junction bases not matched to a gene: 7. Germline V CDR1 and CDR2: SGHRS, YFSETQ. This CDR3 reads CASSDGQGASYGYTF. In DNA, the CDR3 is TGCGCCAGCAGCGACGGACAGGGGGCGTCGTATGGCTACACCTTC. Supplemented by reference TRBV5-1 and TRBJ1-2, the full variable domain reads KAGVTQTPRYLIKTRGQQVTLSCSPISGHRSVSWYQQTPGQGLQFLFEYFSETQRNKGNFPGRFSGRQFSNSRSEMNVSTLELGDSALYLCASSDGQGASYGYTFGSGTRLTVV.

J is TRBJ1-2 and V is TRBV19, with D unclear. V was pared by 2 bases and J by 2 bases, with 6 bases between. Per germline, CDR1 LNHDA and CDR2 SQIVND (reference sequence). CDR3 size: 13 residues. The CDR3 protein is CASSILGNYGYTF. In DNA form, the CDR3 reads TGTGCCAGTAGTATACTGGGGAACTATGGCTACACCTTC. Full variable domain (missing parts from reference TRBV19 and TRBJ1-2): DGGITQSPKYLFRKEGQNVTLSCEQNLNHDAMYWYRQDPGQGLRLIYYSQIVNDFQKGDIAEGYSVSREKKESFPLTVTSAQKNPTAFYLCASSILGNYGYTFGSGTRLTVV.

This sequence joins TRBV19 and TRBJ2-7, with TRBD1 as a possible D gene (5 bases). V lost 4 bases and J 3 bases, leaving 16 bases between the germline ends. Germline assignment: CDR1 LNHDA and CDR2 SQIVND (reference sequence). There are 15 residues in the CDR3. Written as DNA, the CDR3 is TGTGCCAGTAGTAGAACAGGCGGTTGGGACTACGAGCAGTACTTC. Residues: CASSRTGGWDYEQYF.

This chain joins TRBV6-5 and TRBJ1-5, with 9 bases lining up with TRBD1. CDR3 length equals 13 residues. J lost 6 bases, V lost 5 bases, and 2 bases had no gene match. Per the germline V gene, CDR1 is MNHEY and CDR2 is SVGAGI. The CDR3 is CASSRDRAQPQHF. Written as DNA, the CDR3 is TGTGCCAGCAGTAGGGACAGGGCTCAGCCCCAGCATTTT.

CDR3 sequence (DNA): TGTGCCAGCAGTGAAGCACACCGACGCACAGATACGCAGTATTTT. This translates into CASSEAHRRTDTQYF. The J gene is TRBJ2-3, the V gene TRBV6-1, with no clear D. Trimming took off 0 bases at V and 1 base at J, with 8 bases between the two ends. CDR1 MNHNS and CDR2 SASEGT come from the germline V gene. The CDR3 covers 15 residues.

V is TRBV15 and J is TRBJ1-2; D unresolved. Trimming left V 0 bases short and J 7 bases short, with 6 bases between. The CDR3 has 12 residues. Germline lookup yields CDR1 LNHNV and CDR2 YYDKDF (reference sequence). The CDR3 is CATSRDDLGYTF. The CDR3 DNA is TGTGCCACCAGCAGAGACGACCTTGGCTACACCTTC.

This chain links TRBV6-6 with TRBJ1-2; 8 bases fit TRBD1. The junction had 13 bases not matched to a gene; V was cut back by 8 bases and J by 8 bases. The CDR3 is 14 residues long. CDR1 is MNHNY, CDR2 SVGAGI, per germline (reference sequence). CDR3 sequence reads: CASAPNDRGGGYTF. The CDR3, as DNA: TGTGCCAGCGCACCAAACGACAGGGGCGGAGGCTACACCTTC.

The V gene is TRBV5-1, the J gene TRBJ1-1, with D uncertain. CDR1 and CDR2 (germline): SGHRS, YFSETQ. Trimming left V 2 bases short and J 6 bases short, with 14 bases between. This CDR3 comprises 14 residues. This CDR3 is CASSLRGREAEAFF. CDR3 DNA: TGCGCCAGCAGCTTACGTGGTAGGGAGGCTGAAGCTTTCTTT.

This clone was recorded a few times. The chain couples TRBV10-1 to TRBJ1-5; TRBD1 might be the D (5 bases). CDR3 length equals 15 residues. Per the germline V gene, CDR1 is WNHNN and CDR2 is SYGVQD (reference sequence). V was pared by 2 bases and J by 2 bases, with 10 bases between. CDR3 region: CASSETGGGNQPQHF. DNA of the CDR3: TGCGCCAGCAGTGAGACCGGGGGTGGCAATCAGCCCCAGCATTTT.

This sequence joins TRBV6-2 or TRBV6-3 and TRBJ1-2; D is unresolved. With 6 bases removed from V and 7 bases from J, the gap between germline ends came to 18 bases. This CDR3 is 14 amino acids long. Germline CDR1 MNHEY, CDR2 SVGEGT. CDR3 sequence: CASSFGPSAPGYTF. The CDR3 region has the DNA TGTGCCAGCAGCTTCGGACCCTCGGCACCTGGCTACACCTTC.

The gene calls are TRBV7-2 and TRBJ1-1; 7 bases line up with TRBD1. J lost 3 bases, V lost 6 bases, and 10 bases had no gene match. Germline CDR1 reads SGHTA; CDR2 reads FQGNSA. The CDR3 covers 15 residues. The CDR3 reads CASRGEQGIYTEAFF. The CDR3 DNA sequence: TGTGCCAGCAGGGGGGAACAGGGGATTTACACTGAAGCTTTCTTT.

J is TRBJ2-1 and V is TRBV5-1; 9 bases map to TRBD1. V shed 3 bases and J 3 bases; nucleotides not matched to a gene: 10. Germline V gene data show CDR1 as SGHRS and CDR2 as YFSETQ. This CDR3 is 17 amino acids long. The CDR3 loop reads CASSSDGTGSFYNEQFF. For the CDR3, the DNA is TGCGCCAGCAGCTCCGACGGGACAGGGAGTTTCTACAATGAGCAGTTCTTC.

V and J are TRBV6-5 and TRBJ2-7, with D perhaps TRBD2 (5 bases). V lost 8 bases to trimming and J lost 2 bases, with 13 bases between them. This CDR3 has 13 amino acids. Germline loops: CDR1 MNHEY, CDR2 SVGAGI. The CDR3 sequence is CASQRGQPYEQYF. In DNA form, the CDR3 reads TGTGCCAGCCAACGAGGGCAACCCTACGAGCAGTACTTC.

The V gene is TRBV30, the J gene TRBJ2-5; 9 bases map to TRBD2. J was trimmed by 1 base and V by 0 bases; bases with no gene match: 9. The CDR3 has 17 residues. Per germline, CDR1 GTSNPN and CDR2 SVGIG (reference sequence). Here the CDR3 reads CAWSVPGSGGTQETQYF. The CDR3 DNA follows: TGTGCCTGGAGTGTACCAGGCAGCGGGGGGACCCAAGAGACCCAGTACTTC.

J is TRBJ2-1 and V is TRBV7-9; 9 bases agree with TRBD1. Germline CDR1 and CDR2: SEHNR and FQNEAQ (reference sequence). V was pared by 5 bases and J by 4 bases, with 6 bases of the junction left unmatched. The CDR3 is 15 amino acids. CDR3 residues: CASSPRDRVYNEQFF. The CDR3 region has the DNA TGTGCCAGCAGCCCGCGGGACAGGGTTTACAATGAGCAGTTCTTC.

This chain links TRBV5-6 with TRBJ1-1; D remains unclear. V dropped 1 base and J dropped 0 bases, with 16 bases sitting between them. Germline CDR1 reads SGHDT; CDR2 reads YYEEEE. The CDR3 length is 17 residues. Here the CDR3 reads CASSLIVGRNMNTEAFF. For the CDR3, the DNA is TGTGCCAGCAGCTTGATTGTAGGACGGAACATGAACACTGAAGCTTTCTTT.

The V call is TRBV4-1, the J call TRBJ2-2; D is uncertain. Trimming pared 1 base from V and 2 bases from J, leaving 17 bases between. Germline assignment: CDR1 MGHRA and CDR2 YSYEKL. The CDR3 consists of 18 residues. The chain's CDR3 is CASSQVVGPMRNTGELFF. The CDR3 DNA reads as TGCGCCAGCAGCCAAGTGGTCGGGCCGATGCGTAACACCGGGGAGCTGTTTTTT.

The chain combines TRBV7-8 with TRBJ2-2; D gene uncertain. The V gene lost 2 bases and the J gene lost 6 bases, with 10 bases spanning the gap. The CDR3 spans 14 residues. CDR1 is SGHVS and CDR2 is FQNEAQ in the germline V gene. CDR3 bases: TGTGCCAGCAGCTTAATGAGCAGATCCGGGGAGCTGTTTTTT. This codes for CASSLMSRSGELFF.

The chain has TRBV5-1 and TRBJ2-2; possible D gene TRBD1, 6 bases. Germline V gene sequence: CDR1 SGHRS, CDR2 YFSETQ. Trimming stripped 4 bases from V and 4 bases from J, with 17 bases between. The CDR3 is 16 amino acids. The CDR3 reads CASSPGQGSGTGELFF. CDR3 in DNA: TGCGCCAGCAGCCCGGGGCAGGGGTCGGGCACCGGGGAGCTGTTTTTT.

The rearrangement links TRBV24-1 to TRBJ2-2, with 9 bases fitting TRBD1. J gave up 6 bases and V 4 bases, and 8 bases lay outside the gene matches. Germline CDR1 is KGHDR and CDR2 is SFDVKD. The CDR3 has 16 residues. CDR3 in amino acids: CATSESGTGTSGELFF. CDR3 sequence (DNA): TGTGCCACCAGTGAATCCGGGACAGGGACGTCCGGGGAGCTGTTTTTT.